The T cell receptor beta chain under discussion was sequenced for a study of T-cell memory formation after mild COVID-19. Across the study: TCR clusters largely stayed donor specific.

Employing constant-segment primers, 5'RACE generated TCR alpha and TCR beta cDNA libraries bearing sample barcodes and UMIs. TCRdb reprocessed the 5' RACE reads with MiXCR, giving one entry per CDR3 protein. The data contain 350,000 to 500,000 distinct CDR3 sequences, approximately 19% of them singletons. The CDR3 sequence is 15 residues long. Germline CDR1 SGHVS, CDR2 FQNEAQ. The germline V and J ends were trimmed by 5 bases and 4 bases, with 15 bases remaining between them. This receptor was taken from a man aged 18 to 29 who had mild COVID-19 (a few samples of this study predate the infection). Cell type and time point are not known. Sequenced input: PBMCs or a T cell subset sorted from them (not recorded which). The genes are TRBV7-8 and TRBJ1-5; perhaps TRBD1 as D (5 bases). The CDR3 sequence is CASSPAGDGNQPQHF. The CDR3 DNA follows: TGTGCCAGCAGCCCGGCGGGGGATGGAAATCAGCCCCAGCATTTT.